These 14 T cell receptor beta chains were sequenced from one sample in a study of metastatic and nonmetastatic thyroid tumors (TCRdb year 2020). Before undergoing thyroid surgery, none of the patients had been given any kind of treatment. Library preparation was by PCR. The sequencer was an Illumina HiSeq 4000. The raw public reads went through TCRdb reprocessing: fastp at Q25, MiXCR clone calling, in-frame beta chains kept. A total of approximately 34,000 clones appear in this sample, 16% of them only once. The leading ten clones occupy about 3.4% of the sample. The sample was blood. These receptors were taken from a female donor with papillary thyroid cancer or a benign thyroid nodule (not recorded which). Some clones in this sample may be carry-over from other donors' samples.

This clone was found many times. A read error may explain this, as a much larger clone is one base away. V and J are TRBV6-4 and TRBJ2-3; a possible D gene is TRBD2 (5 bases). V lost 4 bases and J 2 bases, leaving 7 bases between the germline ends. The CDR3 is 13 amino acids. Germline V gene lookup returns CDR1 MRHNA and CDR2 SNTAGT. Here the CDR3 reads CASSVRDTDTQYF. In DNA form, the CDR3 reads TGTGCCAGCAGTGTCCGGGACACAGATACGCAGTATTTT.

This clone counts as medium-sized. The genes are TRBV11-2 and TRBJ2-7; 9 nucleotides match TRBD1. The CDR3 has 16 residues. Germline assignment: CDR1 SGHAT and CDR2 FQNNGV. J lost 2 bases, V lost 3 bases, and 8 bases had no gene match. CDR3 coding DNA: TGTGCCAGCAGCTTTTCCGTGGGACAGGGAGCCTACGAGCAGTACTTC. As protein: CASSFSVGQGAYEQYF.

In its sample, this clone was seen many times. The genes are TRBV7-8 and TRBJ2-5; 14 nucleotides line up with TRBD2. The V gene end was trimmed by 1 base and the J gene end by 4 bases; junction bases not matched to a gene: 2. Looked up from germline, CDR1 is SGHVS and CDR2 is FQNEAQ. The length of the CDR3 is 16 residues. The CDR3 loop is CASSLGTSGRRETQYF. The DNA for the CDR3 is TGTGCCAGCAGCTTAGGGACTAGCGGGAGGCGAGAGACCCAGTACTTC.

The table lists this clone with many counts. The V gene is TRBV19, the J gene TRBJ1-2; 8 bases fit TRBD1. After removal of 4 bases from V and 0 bases from J, the junction contained 4 bases not matched to a gene. Looked up from germline, CDR1 is LNHDA and CDR2 is SQIVND (reference sequence). CDR3 length: 15 amino acids. CDR3 nucleotides: TGTGCCAGTAGTAACCCAGGGGGCACTAACTATGGCTACACCTTC. Amino acids: CASSNPGGTNYGYTF.

This clone is classed as medium-sized (0.01 to 0.1%). The chain uses TRBV6-2 or TRBV6-3 and TRBJ2-1, with 14 bases lining up with TRBD2. The germline gives CDR1 MNHEY, CDR2 SVGEGT. The CDR3 runs to 15 residues. After removal of 6 bases from V and 8 bases from J, the junction contained 6 bases not matched to a gene. The CDR3 is CASSQGTSGSDEQFF. In DNA form, the CDR3 reads TGTGCCAGCAGCCAGGGGACTAGCGGGAGCGATGAGCAGTTCTTC.

In its sample, this clone was seen many times. The gene calls are TRBV5-1 and TRBJ2-3, with 10 positions matching TRBD2. The V gene's germline CDR1 is SGHRS and CDR2 YFSETQ. The CDR3 extends over 16 amino acids. The trim removed 1 base at V and 2 bases at J, leaving 4 bases unmatched. In nucleotides, the CDR3 is TGCGCCAGCAGCTTGAGCCTAGCGGGAGTCACAGATACGCAGTATTTT. Its protein is CASSLSLAGVTDTQYF.

Relative to its sample, this clone is medium-sized. The chain is built from TRBV6-1 and TRBJ2-7; 7 bases fit TRBD2. The CDR3 totals 13 residues. V shed 0 bases, J shed 12 bases, and the junction held 8 bases outside the gene matches. The germline CDR1 and CDR2 sequences are MNHNS and SASEGT. The CDR3 sequence: CASSEAPETSLYF. CDR3 nucleotide sequence: TGTGCCAGCAGTGAAGCGCCCGAGACTAGCCTGTACTTC.

This clone was recorded a few times. A read error is possible here, since a much larger clone lies one base away. The gene calls are TRBV4-1 and TRBJ2-1, with D maybe TRBD2 (6 bases). Germline-derived CDR1 and CDR2 are MGHRA and YSYEKL. CDR3 size: 15 residues. Trimming cost V 3 bases and J 4 bases, with 13 bases left between them. DNA of the CDR3: TGCGCCAGCAGCCACCCTAGCGTGTCTTACAATGAGCAGTTCTTC. As protein: CASSHPSVSYNEQFF.

Ten or more counts support this clone. One end of the junction varies from germline; a read error may be responsible. The gene calls are TRBV11-2 and TRBJ2-3; tentative D call: TRBD2 (6 bases). This CDR3 is 15 amino acids long. Germline V gene sequence: CDR1 SGHAT, CDR2 FQNNGV. The CDR3 reads CASSLDGWRGDTQYF. The CDR3, as DNA: TGTGCCAGCAGCCTAGACGGGTGGAGGGGAGATACGCAGTATTTT.

This clone occurred many times. The chain couples TRBV7-9 to TRBJ1-2; the D is unclear. CDR3 length: 15 amino acids. Germline V CDR1 and CDR2: SEHNR, FQNEAQ (reference sequence). V lost 1 base to trimming and J lost 4 bases, with 13 bases between them. This CDR3 is CASSLEALALYGYTF. CDR3 nucleotide sequence: TGTGCCAGCAGCTTAGAGGCTCTGGCCCTCTATGGCTACACCTTC. Complete variable domain (other parts from reference TRBV7-9 and TRBJ1-2): DTGVSQNPRHKITKRGQNVTFRCDPISEHNRLYWYRQTLGQGPEFLTYFQNEAQLEKSRLLSDRFSAERPKGSFSTLEIQRTEQGDSAMYLCASSLEALALYGYTFGSGTRLTVV.

In this sample, this clone turned up many times. V gene TRBV6-1 combines with J gene TRBJ2-7; D possibly uses TRBD1 or TRBD2 (5 bases each). CDR3 length: 14 amino acids. Trimming left V 2 bases short and J 4 bases short, with 12 bases between. The germline V gene has CDR1 MNHNS and CDR2 SASEGT. The DNA of the CDR3 is TGTGCCAGCAGTGAATGGGACGGAAAATACGAGCAGTACTTC. Amino acid sequence: CASSEWDGKYEQYF.

Many counts were recorded for this clone. This chain links TRBV30 with TRBJ2-7, with 8 bases that match TRBD1. The germline gives CDR1 GTSNPN, CDR2 SVGIG (reference sequence). V lost 5 bases, J lost 3 bases, and 12 bases stayed unmatched. This CDR3 spans 15 amino acids. CDR3 sequence: CAWLHKTGGSYEQYF. In DNA, the CDR3 is TGTGCCTGGCTCCATAAAACAGGGGGTAGCTACGAGCAGTACTTC.

This chain connects TRBV5-4 to TRBJ1-4; D uncertain. V was trimmed by 1 base and J by 5 bases, leaving 12 bases between them. The length of the CDR3 is 15 residues. The germline CDR1 and CDR2 sequences are SGHNT and YYREEE (reference sequence). The CDR3 DNA reads as TGTGCCAGCAGCTTGCAAGGACGAGAAAATGAAAAACTGTTTTTT. It encodes CASSLQGRENEKLFF.

This clone was recorded at least ten times. The chain carries TRBV28 and TRBJ2-3; 7 bases are shared with TRBD1. V dropped 5 bases and J dropped 0; count of bases not matched to a gene: 8. Germline CDR1 MDHEN, CDR2 SYDVKM. The CDR3 is 16 residues long. The CDR3 DNA reads as TGTGCCAGCAGTCCTCGACGACAGGGAAGCACAGATACGCAGTATTTT. It is translated as CASSPRRQGSTDTQYF.